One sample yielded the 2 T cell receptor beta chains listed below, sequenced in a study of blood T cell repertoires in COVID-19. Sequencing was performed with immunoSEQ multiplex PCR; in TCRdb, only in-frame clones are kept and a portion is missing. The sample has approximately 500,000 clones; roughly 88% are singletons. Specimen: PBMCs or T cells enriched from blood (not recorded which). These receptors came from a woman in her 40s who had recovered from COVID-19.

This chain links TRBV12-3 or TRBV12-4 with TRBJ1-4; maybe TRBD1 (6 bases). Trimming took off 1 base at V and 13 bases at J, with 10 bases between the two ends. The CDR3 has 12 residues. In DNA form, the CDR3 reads TGTGCCAGCAGTTTAGATGGACAGAGACTGTTTTTT. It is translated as CASSLDGQRLFF.

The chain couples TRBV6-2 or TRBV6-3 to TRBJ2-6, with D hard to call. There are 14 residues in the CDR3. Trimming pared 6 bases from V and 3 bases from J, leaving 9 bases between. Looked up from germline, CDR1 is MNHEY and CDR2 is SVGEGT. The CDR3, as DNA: TGTGCCAGCAGCCTTCAGATTGGGGCCAACGTCCTGACTTTC. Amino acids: CASSLQIGANVLTF.